This T cell receptor (beta chain) emerged from a study of T cells in Graves' hyperthyroidism and ophthalmopathy. Looking at the study overall: Staff took peripheral blood when the initial diagnosis was made, before any treatment began.

TCR beta CDR3 region amplification was performed from RNA transcripts. The primer set for the first-round RT-PCR of the TCR CDR3 was HTBI. TCRdb re-called the multiplex PCR reads with MiXCR, one entry per CDR3 protein. This table has some 720,000 distinct CDR3 sequences, 15% to 20% appearing once. Germline V lookup: CDR1 SGHRS, CDR2 YFSETQ. The germline V and J ends were trimmed by 4 bases and 6 bases, with 14 bases remaining between them. This CDR3 contains 13 residues. The clonotype was recovered from a man aged 18 to 30 with Graves' hyperthyroidism. This chain links TRBV5-1 with TRBJ2-7; D not resolved. Sequencing was performed on blood. In DNA, the CDR3 is TGCGCCAGCAGCCAGAGCTTGGGCTCCGAGCAGTACTTC. Translation gives CASSQSLGSEQYF.